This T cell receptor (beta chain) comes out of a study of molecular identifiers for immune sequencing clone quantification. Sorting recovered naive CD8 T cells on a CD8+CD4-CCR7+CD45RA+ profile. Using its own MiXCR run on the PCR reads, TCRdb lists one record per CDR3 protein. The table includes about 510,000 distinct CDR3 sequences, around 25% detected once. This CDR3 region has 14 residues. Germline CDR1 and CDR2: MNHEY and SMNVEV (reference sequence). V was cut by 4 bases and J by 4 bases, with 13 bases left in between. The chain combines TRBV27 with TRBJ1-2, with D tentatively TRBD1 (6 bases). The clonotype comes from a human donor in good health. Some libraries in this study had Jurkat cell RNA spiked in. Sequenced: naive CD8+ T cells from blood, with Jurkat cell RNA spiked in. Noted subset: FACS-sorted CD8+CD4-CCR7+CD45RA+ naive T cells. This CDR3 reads CASSYSGGTYGYTF. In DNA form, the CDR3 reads TGTGCCAGCAGTTACAGCGGGGGCACCTATGGCTACACCTTC.